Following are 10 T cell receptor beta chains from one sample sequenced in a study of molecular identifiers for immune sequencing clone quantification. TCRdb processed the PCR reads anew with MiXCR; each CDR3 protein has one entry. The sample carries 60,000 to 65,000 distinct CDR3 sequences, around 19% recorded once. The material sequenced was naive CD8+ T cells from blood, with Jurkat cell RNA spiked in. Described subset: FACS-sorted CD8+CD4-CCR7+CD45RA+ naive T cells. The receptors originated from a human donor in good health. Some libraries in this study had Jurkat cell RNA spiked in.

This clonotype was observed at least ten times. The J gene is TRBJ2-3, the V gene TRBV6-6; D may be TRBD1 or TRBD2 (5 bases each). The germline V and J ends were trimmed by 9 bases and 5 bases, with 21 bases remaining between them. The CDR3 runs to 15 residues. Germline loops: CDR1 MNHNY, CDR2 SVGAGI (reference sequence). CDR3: CASDLGVGVIDTQYF. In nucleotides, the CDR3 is TGTGCCAGTGACCTAGGGGTGGGAGTGATAGATACGCAGTATTTT.

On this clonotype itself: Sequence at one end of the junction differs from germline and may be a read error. The CDR3 DNA reads as TGCAGTGCTAGAGATAGAGGCGCGGTTTATGAAAAACTGGTTTTT. Its protein is CSARDRGAVYEKLVF. V usage is TRBV20-1 and J usage is TRBJ1-4; no clear D gene. The CDR3 consists of 15 residues. Germline V gene lookup returns CDR1 DFQATT and CDR2 SNEGSKA (reference sequence).

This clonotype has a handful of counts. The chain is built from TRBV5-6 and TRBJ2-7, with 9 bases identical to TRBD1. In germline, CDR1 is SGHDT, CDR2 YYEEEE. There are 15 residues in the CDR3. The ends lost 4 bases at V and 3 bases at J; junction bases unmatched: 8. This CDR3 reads CASSIQGGQGYEQYF. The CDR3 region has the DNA TGTGCCAGCAGCATCCAAGGGGGACAGGGCTACGAGCAGTACTTC.

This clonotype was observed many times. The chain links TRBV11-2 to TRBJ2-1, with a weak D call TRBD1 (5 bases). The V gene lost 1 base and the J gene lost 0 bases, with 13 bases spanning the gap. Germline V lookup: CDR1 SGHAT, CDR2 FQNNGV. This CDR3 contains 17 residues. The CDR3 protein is CASSLAPGLRSYNEQFF. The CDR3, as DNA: TGTGCCAGCAGCTTAGCCCCAGGGCTGCGCTCCTACAATGAGCAGTTCTTC.

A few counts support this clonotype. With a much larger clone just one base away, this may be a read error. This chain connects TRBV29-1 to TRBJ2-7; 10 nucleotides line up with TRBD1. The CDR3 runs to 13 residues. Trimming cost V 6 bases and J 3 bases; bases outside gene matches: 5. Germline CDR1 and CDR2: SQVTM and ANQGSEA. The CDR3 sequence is CSVPGQGHYEQYF. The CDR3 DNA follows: TGCAGCGTCCCGGGACAGGGGCACTACGAGCAGTACTTC.

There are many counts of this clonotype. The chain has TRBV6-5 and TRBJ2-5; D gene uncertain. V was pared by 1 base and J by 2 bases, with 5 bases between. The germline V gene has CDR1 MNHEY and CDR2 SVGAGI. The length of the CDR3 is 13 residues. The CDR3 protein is CASSYYGQETQYF. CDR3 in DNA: TGTGCCAGCAGTTACTACGGGCAAGAGACCCAGTACTTC.

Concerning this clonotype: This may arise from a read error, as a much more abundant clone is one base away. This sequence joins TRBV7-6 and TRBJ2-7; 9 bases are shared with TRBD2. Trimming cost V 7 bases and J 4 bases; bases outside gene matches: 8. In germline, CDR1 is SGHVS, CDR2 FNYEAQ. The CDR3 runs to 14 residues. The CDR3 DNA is TGTGCCAGCAACTTGGCGGGAGGGCCGTACGAGCAGTACTTC. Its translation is CASNLAGGPYEQYF.

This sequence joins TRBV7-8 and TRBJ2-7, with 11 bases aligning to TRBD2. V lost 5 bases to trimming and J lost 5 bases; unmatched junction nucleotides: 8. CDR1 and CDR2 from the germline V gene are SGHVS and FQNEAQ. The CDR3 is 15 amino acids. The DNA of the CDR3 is TGTGCCAGCAGCACCGGGACTAGCGGTTCCCACGAGCAGTACTTC. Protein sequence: CASSTGTSGSHEQYF.

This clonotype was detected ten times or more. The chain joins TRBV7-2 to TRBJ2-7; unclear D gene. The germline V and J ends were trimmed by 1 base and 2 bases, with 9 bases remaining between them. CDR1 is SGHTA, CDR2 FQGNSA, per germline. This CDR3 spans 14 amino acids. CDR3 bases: TGTGCCAGCAGCTTAGGCCAGTATGCCTACGAGCAGTACTTC. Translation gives CASSLGQYAYEQYF.

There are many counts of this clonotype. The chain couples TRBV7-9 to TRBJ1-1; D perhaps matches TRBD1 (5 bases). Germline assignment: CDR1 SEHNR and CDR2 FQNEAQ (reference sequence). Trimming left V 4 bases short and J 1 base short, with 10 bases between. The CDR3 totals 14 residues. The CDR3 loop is CASSWGTGNTEAFF. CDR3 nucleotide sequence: TGTGCCAGCAGCTGGGGAACAGGGAACACTGAAGCTTTCTTT.